These T cell receptor beta chains were read from a single sample in a study of cytotoxic CD8 clonotypes in ibrutinib-treated CLL. Produced via immunoSEQ multiplex PCR; TCRdb's table is partial and in-frame only. The sample records approximately 150,000 clones, roughly 77% being singletons. Material: PBMCs, obtained after 12 months of ibrutinib treatment. The receptors were gathered from a human donor with chronic lymphocytic leukemia. The conserved cysteine and the conserved F or W are not part of the CDR3 here. Fields, in order: clone size, V gene, CDR3 protein. Some rows mark clone size as missing; the rest say once, few, many or name a class of expanded clone.

>-|TRBV7-2
ASSLIRNSYEQY
>-|TRBV9
ASSVVAGTFYEQF
>-|TRBV6-5
ASSSYRGWSSYEQY
>few|TRBV11-2
ASSSIEGKSTEAF
>-|TRBV19
ASCELGVSSGNTIY
>-|TRBV7-9
ASSFQGRTTEAF
>-|TRBV5-1
ASSLSTGETEAF
>-|TRBV5-1
ASSPTGNTGELF
>once|TRBV6-5
ASSYGKGTQF
>-|TRBV30
ASKPGVAGGADTQY
>-|TRBV27
ASSSYRGDGYYEQY